Below are 12 T cell receptor beta chains sequenced from a single sample in a study of shared clonotypes between healthy human individuals. Sequencing used immunoSEQ multiplex PCR; TCRdb keeps in-frame clones, though not all of them. The sample includes millions of clones, around 95% of them seen just once. The specimen was naive CD4+ T cells sorted from blood. Subset meaning: CD45RA+ positively selected. The receptors derive from a young man in good health.

This chain links TRBV5-8 with TRBJ1-5; D perhaps matches TRBD1 (6 bases). CDR3 length: 17 amino acids. The V end lost 4 bases, the J end lost 6 bases, and 23 bases lay between the germline ends. Germline assignment: CDR1 SGHTS and CDR2 YDEGEE. This CDR3 is CASSGGWARGLGQPQHF. Written as DNA, the CDR3 is TGTGCCAGCAGCGGCGGGTGGGCCCGGGGGCTTGGTCAGCCCCAGCATTTT.

This rearrangement joins TRBV5-1 to TRBJ1-1, with 7 bases matching TRBD1. Germline V gene lookup returns CDR1 SGHRS and CDR2 YFSETQ. This CDR3 has 16 amino acids. Unmatched junction bases numbered 8, after V lost 2 bases and J lost 1 base. CDR3 DNA: TGCGCCAGCAGCTTACGGACAGGAGCCTCGAACACTGAAGCTTTCTTT. This sequence encodes CASSLRTGASNTEAFF.

Here the CDR3 DNA reads TGTGCCAGCAGCCTAGAGGCCTTAGGAGGGACAGGAGCTTTCTTT. It is translated as CASSLEALGGTGAFF. The genes are TRBV7-9 and TRBJ1-1, with TRBD1 matching 8 bases. Germline V gene sequence: CDR1 SEHNR, CDR2 FQNEAQ (reference sequence). This CDR3 has 15 residues. Unmatched junction bases numbered 15, after V lost 5 bases and J lost 10 bases.

V is TRBV7-6 and J is TRBJ2-7; D possibly matches TRBD1 or TRBD2 (5 bases each). CDR1 is SGHVS and CDR2 is FNYEAQ in the germline V gene. V was shortened by 1 base and J by 0 bases, with 10 bases between the two germline ends. The CDR3 consists of 15 residues. The CDR3: CASSLGSGSSYEQYF. In nucleotides, the CDR3 is TGTGCCAGCAGCTTAGGATCAGGGAGCTCCTACGAGCAGTACTTC.

The chain has TRBV28 and TRBJ2-7; D possibly matches TRBD1 or TRBD2 (5 bases each). V was shortened by 3 bases and J by 7 bases, with 13 bases between the two germline ends. This CDR3 comprises 13 residues. Germline V lookup: CDR1 MDHEN, CDR2 SYDVKM. The CDR3 DNA reads TGTGCCAGCAGTTTGGATGGGGACGGAGAGCAGTACTTC. Translated, it gives CASSLDGDGEQYF.

The V gene is TRBV6-5, the J gene TRBJ2-3, with TRBD2 matching over 9 bases. The CDR3 loop spans 16 amino acids. The J segment lost 5 bases and the V segment lost 0 bases, leaving 6 bases of the junction unmatched. Germline V CDR1 and CDR2: MNHEY, SVGAGI. CDR3 sequence: CASSYSRGGARDTQYF. The CDR3 nucleotides are TGTGCCAGCAGTTACTCGCGCGGGGGGGCCAGAGATACGCAGTATTTT.

Remarks on this clone: This CDR3 is also generated by other DNA sequences in the sample. This chain links TRBV29-1 with TRBJ2-5; 8 nucleotides align to TRBD1. Unmatched junction bases numbered 5, after V lost 7 bases and J lost 4 bases. Germline-derived CDR1 and CDR2 are SQVTM and ANQGSEA. This CDR3 has 12 amino acids. The CDR3 DNA reads TGCAGCGGTGACAGGGGCGGAGAGACCCAGTACTTC. Its protein product is CSGDRGGETQYF.

V usage is TRBV5-1 and J usage is TRBJ1-2, with D unclear. The CDR3 consists of 15 residues. Germline assignment: CDR1 SGHRS and CDR2 YFSETQ. V was pared by 1 base and J by 1 base, with 11 bases between. In DNA form, the CDR3 reads TGCGCCAGCAGCTTGTACGGTGTAGGTAACTATGGCTACACCTTC. This encodes CASSLYGVGNYGYTF.

The V call is TRBV13, the J call TRBJ2-5; no reliable D call. Germline V CDR1 and CDR2: PRHDT, FYEKMQ (reference sequence). CDR3 size: 14 residues. V was cut by 5 bases and J by 4 bases, with 14 bases left in between. In DNA form, the CDR3 reads TGTGCCAGCAGCCCCGGTCACGATCGAGAGACCCAGTACTTC. It encodes CASSPGHDRETQYF.

This clone was observed once. J is TRBJ1-4 and V is TRBV5-1, with 7 positions matching TRBD1. The CDR3 is 16 residues long. V trimming: 4 bases; J trimming: 6 bases; junction bases outside the gene matches: 12. CDR1 SGHRS and CDR2 YFSETQ come from the germline V gene. CDR3 sequence: CASSPLVWQGDEKLFF. The CDR3 coding sequence is TGCGCCAGCAGCCCCCTTGTTTGGCAGGGGGATGAAAAACTGTTTTTT.

As DNA, the CDR3 is TGTGCCAGCAGCCAAGAGGGCGATAAGTACTATGGCTACACCTTC. Translated, it gives CASSQEGDKYYGYTF. V gene TRBV14 combines with J gene TRBJ1-2; unclear D gene. CDR1 and CDR2 (germline): SGHDN, FVKESK. This CDR3 is built from 15 residues. Trimming removed 0 bases at V and 3 bases at J, with 11 bases between.

The chain combines TRBV19 with TRBJ1-4, with a possible D match to TRBD1 (5 bases). V was pared by 3 bases and J by 13 bases, with 18 bases between. CDR3 length: 14 amino acids. CDR1 and CDR2 from the germline V gene are LNHDA and SQIVND (reference sequence). The CDR3 region is CASSMGPAQVRLFF. The CDR3 nucleotides are TGTGCCAGTAGTATGGGGCCAGCCCAGGTGCGACTGTTTTTT.